These 30 T cell receptor beta chains were sequenced from one sample in a study of blood T cells in healthy people across ages. A second about 6 to 11 cycle PCR used barcoded and J-beta primers. Each CDR3 protein gets one entry after TCRdb re-called the 5' RACE reads with MiXCR. The sample records about 970,000 distinct CDR3 sequences, roughly half being singletons. The sequenced sample was blood. These receptors were taken from a woman aged 60-75 years in good health.

V is TRBV28 and J is TRBJ2-6, with a tentative D call TRBD1 (5 bases). Deletions cut 8 bases from V and 0 bases from J, with 11 bases between. In germline, CDR1 is MDHEN, CDR2 SYDVKM. The CDR3 length is 15 residues. CDR3 sequence: CASGRVFSGANVLTF. In DNA form, the CDR3 reads TGTGCCAGCGGCAGGGTTTTCTCTGGGGCCAACGTCCTGACTTTC.

The table lists this clonotype with a count of one. The V gene is TRBV6-4, the J gene TRBJ2-3; D possibly uses TRBD1 or TRBD2 (5 bases each). V lost 6 bases and J lost 3, with 10 bases in between. CDR1 is MRHNA, CDR2 SNTAGT, per germline. This CDR3 has 13 residues. DNA for the CDR3: TGTGCCAGCAGGGGACGCCTTACAGATACGCAGTATTTT. Protein product: CASRGRLTDTQYF.

The chain uses TRBV30 and TRBJ2-7; unclear D gene. The V gene lost 5 bases and the J gene lost 2 bases, with 7 bases spanning the gap. CDR1 and CDR2 from the germline V gene are GTSNPN and SVGIG (reference sequence). CDR3 length: 11 residues. The chain's CDR3 is CAWGPPYEQYF. The CDR3, as DNA: TGTGCCTGGGGACCCCCCTACGAGCAGTACTTC.

This chain uses TRBV4-1 with TRBJ1-6; tentative D call: TRBD1 (5 bases). Trimming cost V 1 base and J 4 bases, with 11 bases left between them. Germline V gives CDR1 MGHRA, CDR2 YSYEKL. The CDR3 consists of 16 residues. Here the CDR3 DNA reads TGCGCCAGCAGCCAAGGTATCGGGGGGTATAATTCACCCCTCCACTTT. This encodes CASSQGIGGYNSPLHF.

This clonotype was seen only once. The chain couples TRBV28 to TRBJ1-1; D is perhaps TRBD1 (5 bases). Germline CDR1 reads MDHEN; CDR2 reads SYDVKM. V gave up 6 bases and J gave up 1 base, with 12 bases separating them. This CDR3 region has 14 residues. Here the CDR3 reads CASRTNGQNTEAFF. The CDR3 DNA follows: TGTGCCAGCAGGACCAACGGACAGAACACTGAAGCTTTCTTT. Looking up the rest from reference TRBV28 and TRBJ1-1 gives the full variable domain: DVKVTQSSRYLVKRTGEKVFLECVQDMDHENMFWYRQDPGLGLRLIYFSYDVKMKEKGDIPEGYSVSREKKERFSLILESASTNQTSMYLCASRTNGQNTEAFFGQGTRLTVV.

The V and J genes are TRBV29-1 and TRBJ1-4, with D perhaps TRBD1 (6 bases). Trimming left V 4 bases short and J 6 bases short, with 15 bases between. Germline loops: CDR1 SQVTM, CDR2 ANQGSEA. The CDR3 covers 14 residues. CDR3 DNA sequence: TGCAGCGTTGGGAAAGGACAGTGGGATGAAAAACTGTTTTTT. Translation gives CSVGKGQWDEKLFF.

CDR3 amino acids: CASSLIRDYYEQFF. Written as DNA, the CDR3 is TGTGCCAGCAGTCTAATACGGGACTATTATGAGCAGTTCTTC. The V gene is TRBV27, the J gene TRBJ2-1, with 7 bases matching TRBD2. V gave up 5 bases and J gave up 8 bases; unmatched junction bases: 9. Germline V lookup: CDR1 MNHEY, CDR2 SMNVEV (reference sequence). The length of the CDR3 is 14 residues.

The rearrangement joins TRBV4-1 to TRBJ2-3; 11 bases are shared with TRBD2. V shed 5 bases, J shed 2 bases, and the junction held 6 bases outside the gene matches. There are 16 residues in the CDR3. Germline CDR1 reads MGHRA; CDR2 reads YSYEKL. The CDR3 DNA reads as TGCGCCAGCAGCAACCAACTAGCGGGAGCCACAGATACGCAGTATTTT. Translation: CASSNQLAGATDTQYF.

A few counts support this clonotype. The chain links TRBV4-3 to TRBJ1-2; D unresolved. This CDR3 is 12 amino acids long. The germline V gene encodes CDR1 LGHNA and CDR2 YSLEER. V was shortened by 0 bases and J by 5 bases, with 4 bases between the two germline ends. This CDR3 is CASSQERYGYTF. Written as DNA, the CDR3 is TGCGCCAGCAGCCAAGAAAGATATGGCTACACCTTC.

The chain is built from TRBV6-2 or TRBV6-3 and TRBJ2-7; 7 positions match TRBD1. The junction had 6 bases not matched to a gene; V was cut back by 8 bases and J by 2 bases. The CDR3 sequence is 13 residues long. Germline-derived CDR1 and CDR2 are MNHEY and SVGEGT. CDR3 DNA sequence: TGTGCCAGCCGAAAGGGACAGACCTACGAGCAGTACTTC. It encodes CASRKGQTYEQYF.

The table lists this clonotype with a count of one. The J gene is TRBJ2-3, the V gene TRBV30; D is undetermined. Between the trimmed V and J ends, which lost 3 bases and 2 bases, there was a span of 9 bases. The V gene's germline CDR1 is GTSNPN and CDR2 SVGIG (reference sequence). CDR3 size: 13 residues. The CDR3 is CAWRDGITDTQYF. DNA of the CDR3: TGTGCCTGGAGGGACGGCATCACAGATACGCAGTATTTT.

This clonotype was recorded many times. The chain recombines TRBV4-1 with TRBJ2-5; D is unresolved. The ends were cut back, 0 bases at V and 3 bases at J, with 5 bases in the middle. In germline, CDR1 is MGHRA, CDR2 YSYEKL. The CDR3 covers 13 residues. CDR3 coding DNA: TGCGCCAGCAGCCAAGATACTGAAGAGACCCAGTACTTC. It translates to CASSQDTEETQYF.

This sequence joins TRBV4-1 and TRBJ2-4; TRBD1 matches 12 bases. The germline CDR1 and CDR2 sequences are MGHRA and YSYEKL. J was trimmed by 8 bases and V by 5 bases; bases with no gene match: 13. This CDR3 spans 17 amino acids. CDR3 residues: CASSAAPGQGAWDIQYF. The CDR3 DNA follows: TGCGCCAGCAGCGCTGCCCCGGGACAGGGGGCTTGGGACATTCAGTACTTC.

The V gene is TRBV29-1, the J gene TRBJ1-1; a possible D gene is TRBD1 (5 bases). CDR3 size: 15 residues. The germline V gene has CDR1 SQVTM and CDR2 ANQGSEA. V was shortened by 4 bases and J by 5 bases, with 20 bases between the two germline ends. The CDR3 spells CSVAAGSIGWTEAFF. The CDR3 DNA is TGCAGCGTTGCAGCAGGGAGTATTGGATGGACTGAAGCTTTCTTT.

The J gene is TRBJ2-3, the V gene TRBV4-2; possible D gene TRBD2, 5 bases. Germline-derived CDR1 and CDR2 are LGHNA and YNFKEQ. Trimming removed 1 base from V and 3 bases from J, with 11 bases in between. CDR3 length: 15 residues. The DNA of the CDR3 is TGTGCCAGCAGCCAAGCCCTAGCTGGGACAGATACGCAGTATTTT. Translating it yields CASSQALAGTDTQYF.

This clonotype was recorded a few times. As DNA, the CDR3 is TGTGCCAGCTGCCGGCGTCGCTACGAGCAGTACTTC. Translation gives CASCRRRYEQYF. V and J are TRBV12-3 or TRBV12-4 and TRBJ2-7; D is undetermined. CDR3 length: 12 residues. The germline V and J ends were trimmed by 8 bases and 3 bases, with 11 bases remaining between them.

The V call is TRBV18, the J call TRBJ2-7; D is undetermined. The ends were cut back, 4 bases at V and 3 bases at J, with 10 bases in the middle. The CDR3 runs to 13 residues. The V gene's germline CDR1 is KGHSH and CDR2 LQKENI. In DNA, the CDR3 is TGTGCCAGCTCACTGGGTATCGACTACGAGCAGTACTTC. This codes for CASSLGIDYEQYF.

This clonotype was recorded only once. The chain links TRBV20-1 to TRBJ1-1; D remains unclear. This CDR3 spans 13 amino acids. Between the trimmed V and J ends, which lost 5 bases and 0 bases, there was a span of 10 bases. Germline assignment: CDR1 DFQATT and CDR2 SNEGSKA (reference sequence). CDR3 coding DNA: TGCAGTGCTTCGGGCCTAATGAACACTGAAGCTTTCTTT. Protein sequence: CSASGLMNTEAFF.

This clonotype was seen a few times. The rearrangement links TRBV20-1 to TRBJ2-3, with 8 bases matching TRBD2. This CDR3 contains 13 residues. J was trimmed by 3 bases and V by 3 bases; bases with no gene match: 2. CDR1 is DFQATT, CDR2 SNEGSKA, per germline (reference sequence). The DNA of the CDR3 is TGCAGTGCTAGGGGACTAGGGACAGATACGCAGTATTTT. Protein sequence: CSARGLGTDTQYF.

This clonotype was recorded a few times. The chain is built from TRBV20-1 and TRBJ2-6; D may be TRBD1 or TRBD2 (6 bases each). The germline V and J ends were trimmed by 6 bases and 3 bases, with 18 bases remaining between them. Per germline, CDR1 DFQATT and CDR2 SNEGSKA (reference sequence). The CDR3 runs 16 residues. In nucleotides, the CDR3 is TGCAGTGCCCCCGGTTGGGGGGCGCTTGGGGCCAACGTCCTGACTTTC. It codes for CSAPGWGALGANVLTF.

This chain uses TRBV7-3 with TRBJ2-1; 11 bases are a match to TRBD2. Losses at the gene ends were 1 base for V and 5 bases for J; bases not matched to a gene: 16. In germline, CDR1 is SGHTA, CDR2 FQGTGA. The CDR3 has 20 residues. CDR3 nucleotides: TGTGCCAGCAGCTTAAGTCTCTCTCGGGGTAGCGGGAGGGCTAACAATGAGCAGTTCTTC. Translation gives CASSLSLSRGSGRANNEQFF. Full variable domain (rest looked up from reference TRBV7-3 and TRBJ2-1): GAGVSQTPSNKVTEKGKYVELRCDPISGHTALYWYRQSLGQGPEFLIYFQGTGAADDSGLPNDRFFAVRPEGSVSTLKIQRTERGDSAVYLCASSLSLSRGSGRANNEQFFGPGTRLTVL.

This clonotype was detected only a few times. The chain combines TRBV7-2 with TRBJ2-5; no definite D call. Trimming removed 4 bases at V and 1 base at J, with 19 bases between. This CDR3 has 17 residues. From germline, CDR1 is SGHTA and CDR2 FQGNSA. The chain's CDR3 is CASSSSGRSLPQETQYF. DNA for the CDR3: TGTGCCAGCAGCTCAAGTGGCAGGTCTCTTCCCCAAGAGACCCAGTACTTC.

The gene calls are TRBV20-1 and TRBJ2-5; tentatively, D is TRBD2 (6 bases). The J call may be incorrect, as the DNA end agrees better with TRBJ2-7. CDR1 and CDR2 from the germline V gene are DFQATT and SNEGSKA (reference sequence). CDR3 size: 14 residues. The CDR3 bases are TGCAGTGCTAGTTACGGGAGAAGTAGGTACGAGCAGTACTTC. It encodes CSASYGRSRYEQYF.

This chain joins TRBV30 and TRBJ2-1; 11 nucleotides line up with TRBD1. The J call may be faulty, since TRBJ2-7 better matches the DNA end. The CDR3 sequence is 14 residues long. Germline V CDR1 and CDR2: GTSNPN, SVGIG (reference sequence). In DNA form, the CDR3 reads TGTGCCTGGAGCCGGGACAGGGGGTTGGCGGAGCAGTACTTC. Amino acid sequence: CAWSRDRGLAEQYF.

This chain links TRBV11-2 with TRBJ2-5; D call uncertain. The V end was cut by 0 bases, the J end by 5 bases, with 7 bases between. The CDR3 totals 13 residues. From germline, CDR1 is SGHAT and CDR2 FQNNGV. For the CDR3, the DNA is TGTGCCAGCAGCTTAGATCTTTGGGAGACCCAGTACTTC. This codes for CASSLDLWETQYF.

In its sample, this clonotype was seen once. This rearrangement joins TRBV20-1 to TRBJ2-3, with 9 bases that match TRBD2. V was pared by 3 bases and J by 5 bases, with 6 bases of the junction left unmatched. This CDR3 has 14 residues. CDR1 and CDR2 from the germline V gene are DFQATT and SNEGSKA (reference sequence). The CDR3 DNA reads TGCAGTGCTAGGAGCGGGAGGACCTTAGATACGCAGTATTTT. It specifies CSARSGRTLDTQYF.

V and J are TRBV4-3 and TRBJ2-1; D gene uncertain. Deletions cut 0 bases from V and 11 bases from J, with 11 bases between. The CDR3 totals 13 residues. From germline, CDR1 is LGHNA and CDR2 YSLEER. CDR3 sequence (DNA): TGCGCCAGCAGCCAAGACAATAGGGCCCAGCAGTTCTTC. It encodes CASSQDNRAQQFF.

This rearrangement joins TRBV18 to TRBJ2-5; 7 nucleotides align to TRBD2. The V and J ends lost 3 bases and 5 bases, in that order; junction bases with no gene match: 9. This CDR3 is 15 amino acids long. Germline lookup yields CDR1 KGHSH and CDR2 LQKENI. This CDR3 reads CASSPEAGTGETQYF. CDR3 nucleotide sequence: TGTGCCAGCTCACCGGAAGCGGGAACTGGTGAGACCCAGTACTTC. Looking up the rest from reference TRBV18 and TRBJ2-5 gives the full variable domain: NAGVMQNPRHLVRRRGQEARLRCSPMKGHSHVYWYRQLPEEGLKFMVYLQKENIIDESGMPKERFSAEFPKEGPSILRIQQVVRGDSAAYFCASSPEAGTGETQYFGPGTRLLVL.

This chain connects TRBV12-3 or TRBV12-4 to TRBJ2-7; TRBD2 matches 8 bases. This CDR3 comprises 15 residues. With V trimmed by 5 bases and J by 6 bases, 12 bases remained unmatched. CDR3: CASSPRGGGLGEQYF. The DNA of the CDR3 is TGTGCCAGCAGTCCCCGGGGGGGAGGATTAGGCGAGCAGTACTTC.

This clonotype was seen a few times. This chain connects TRBV9 to TRBJ1-2; the D is unclear. The CDR3 runs 12 residues. Trimming cost V 5 bases and J 1 base, with 6 bases left between them. Germline V gene lookup returns CDR1 SGDLS and CDR2 YYNGEE. In DNA, the CDR3 is TGTGCCAGCAGTGGGGTTAACTATGGCTACACCTTC. Its translation is CASSGVNYGYTF.